What follows describes a single T cell receptor (beta chain). The antigen remains undetermined. The authors built TCR beta libraries using iRepertoire HTBI primers and Arm-PCR of CDR3 regions. A single record per CDR3 protein comes from TCRdb applying MiXCR to the multiplex PCR reads. This sample has hundreds of thousands of distinct CDR3 sequences, with roughly a sixth found just once. The entry originates in a study of regulatory T cells in long-lasting Graves disease. Findings and limits, study-wide: The analysis examined peripheral blood only and excluded thyroid tissue.

V was clipped by 3 bases and J by 12 bases, with 18 bases between them. Per germline, CDR1 SGHDT and CDR2 YYEEEE. This CDR3 has 14 residues. Described time point: newly diagnosed GD, antithyroid drugs for less than 3 months. The authors made the TCR library using RNA they extracted from PBMCs. Doctors identified Graves' disease using the American Thyroid Association guidelines. Each patient gave around 10 milliliters of EDTA-anticoagulated peripheral blood. These same records also appear under a second study, on T cells in Graves' hyperthyroidism and ophthalmopathy.

The sequenced sample was peripheral blood mononuclear cells (PBMCs), obtained at new diagnosis, from a patient treated with antithyroid drugs. The genes are TRBV5-6 and TRBJ1-4; the D is unclear. The origin of this receptor is a man aged 40-49 years with Graves disease. The CDR3 sequence: CASSSGPSLGELFF. CDR3 DNA sequence: TGTGCCAGCAGCTCGGGTCCAAGTCTTGGCGAACTGTTTTTT. Full variable domain (outside the CDR3, taken from reference TRBV5-6 and TRBJ1-4): DAGVTQSPTHLIKTRGQQVTLRCSPKSGHDTVSWYQQALGQGPQFIFQYYEEEERQRGNFPDRFSGHQFPNYSSELNVNALLLGDSALYLCASSSGPSLGELFFGSGTQLSVL.